This TCR beta chain was sequenced for a study of OX40 agonist ivuxolimab in advanced cancers. At the level of the study: The dose of intravenous ivuxolimab that patients received every 2 weeks ranged from 0.01 to 10 mg/kg. Dose-escalation subjects each had hepatocellular carcinoma, melanoma, renal cell or head and neck cancer. Past anti-PD-1, anti-PD-L1 or anti-CTLA-4 therapy was accepted, and 40% to 45% had received some. Overall study results and limits: Clonal expansion from baseline to week 6 occurred in both CD4+ and CD8+ T cells.

The CDR3 is 16 residues long. With V trimmed by 3 bases and J by 5 bases, 8 bases remained unmatched. CDR1 and CDR2 from the germline V gene are SGHAT and FQDESV (reference sequence). Assay used: immunoSEQ multiplex PCR; TCRdb lists only in-frame clones, some missing. Seen here are approximately 68,000 clones, roughly nine tenths observed once, and the top ten hold 0.68%. This clone was counted a single time. The antigen remains undetermined. The genes are TRBV11-1 and TRBJ1-1; TRBD1 matches at 11 bases. The clonotype comes from an adult with an advanced solid tumor such as melanoma, head and neck, liver or kidney cancer. The starting material was CD4+ or CD8+ T cells sorted from blood, obtained in a trial of the OX40 agonist ivuxolimab. This CDR3 reads CASSLGRTGGGTEAFF. The DNA of the CDR3 is TGTGCCAGCAGCTTGGGCCGGACAGGGGGCGGAACTGAAGCTTTCTTT.